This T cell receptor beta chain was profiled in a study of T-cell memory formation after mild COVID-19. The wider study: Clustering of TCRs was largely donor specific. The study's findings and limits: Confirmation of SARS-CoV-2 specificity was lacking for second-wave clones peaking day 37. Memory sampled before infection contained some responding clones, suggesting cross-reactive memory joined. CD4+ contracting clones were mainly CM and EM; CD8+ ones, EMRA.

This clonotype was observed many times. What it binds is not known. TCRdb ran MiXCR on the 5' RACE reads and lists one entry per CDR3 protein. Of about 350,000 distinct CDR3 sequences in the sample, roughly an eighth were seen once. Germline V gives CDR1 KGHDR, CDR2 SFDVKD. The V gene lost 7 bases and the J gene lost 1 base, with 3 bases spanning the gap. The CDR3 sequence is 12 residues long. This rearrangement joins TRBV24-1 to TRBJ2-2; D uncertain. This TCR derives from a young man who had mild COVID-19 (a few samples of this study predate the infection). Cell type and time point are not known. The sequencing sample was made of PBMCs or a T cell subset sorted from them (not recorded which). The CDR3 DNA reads TGTGCCACCAGACAGAACACCGGGGAGCTGTTTTTT. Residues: CATRQNTGELFF.